These 13 T cell receptor beta chains were sequenced from one sample in a study of human T cells and chemical hapten exposure. As for time point: patch test 2, 6 weeks after DPC sensitization. Sample treatment: therapeutic diphenylcyclopropenone sensitization with weekly scalp DPC. TCRdb passed the RACE reads through MiXCR, listing each CDR3 protein once. Of about 400,000 distinct CDR3 sequences detected, roughly 6.3% appear once; the ten largest clones hold approximately 5.4%. Sequenced material: whole blood, taken in connection with sensitization to the hapten diphenylcyclopropenone (DPC). These receptors all stem from a young woman with alopecia areata. Some clones in this sample may be carry-over from other donors' samples.

The V call is TRBV11-2, the J call TRBJ2-1; the match to TRBD2 covers 9 bases. This CDR3 has 17 residues. Germline loops: CDR1 SGHAT, CDR2 FQNNGV. V shed 4 bases and J 10 bases; nucleotides not matched to a gene: 17. CDR3 sequence (DNA): TGTGCCAGCAGCTCCGGGCGGGGTCTAGCGGGGATCTGGGAGCAGTTCTTC. As protein: CASSSGRGLAGIWEQFF.

The sample holds many counts of this clonotype. The chain is built from TRBV7-2 and TRBJ1-2, with D hard to call. The CDR3 has 15 amino acids. Trimming removed 2 bases from V and 0 bases from J, with 10 bases in between. Germline V lookup: CDR1 SGHTA, CDR2 FQGNSA. The DNA of the CDR3 is TGTGCCAGCAGCTTATGGCAGAGCCCTAACTATGGCTACACCTTC. It is translated as CASSLWQSPNYGYTF.

This clonotype was picked up many times. The gene calls are TRBV3-1 and TRBJ1-2; no definite D call. V lost 0 bases to trimming and J lost 4 bases, with 3 bases between them. Germline CDR1 reads LGHDT; CDR2 reads YNNKEL (reference sequence). This CDR3 comprises 12 residues. The CDR3 sequence: CASSQDGYGYTF. The CDR3 region has the DNA TGTGCCAGCAGCCAAGATGGCTATGGCTACACCTTC.

CDR3 protein: CASSSLRPGVGGPTEAFF. The CDR3 DNA is TGTGCCAGCAGCTCCCTCCGGCCCGGGGTTGGGGGGCCCACTGAAGCTTTCTTT. The chain is built from TRBV7-8 and TRBJ1-1; D possibly corresponds to TRBD1 (6 bases). There are 18 residues in the CDR3. CDR1 and CDR2 (germline): SGHVS, FQNEAQ. With 4 bases removed from V and 4 bases from J, the gap between germline ends came to 25 bases.

V is TRBV3-1 and J is TRBJ2-3, with 10 nucleotides matching TRBD2. The CDR3 has 16 residues. Germline CDR1 reads LGHDT; CDR2 reads YNNKEL (reference sequence). V was clipped by 0 bases and J by 3 bases; unmatched bases: 3. In nucleotides, the CDR3 is TGTGCCAGCAGCCAAGAACTAGCGGGGCAAACAGATACGCAGTATTTT. It encodes CASSQELAGQTDTQYF.

This clonotype has a handful of counts. The DNA for the CDR3 is TGTGCCAGCAGCTCCGGAGGAGGGGGGCGAAATACGCAGTATTTT. Translated: CASSSGGGGRNTQYF. V gene TRBV7-3 combines with J gene TRBJ2-3; TRBD1 or TRBD2 may be the D gene (6 bases each). Germline CDR1 and CDR2: SGHTA and FQGTGA. V dropped 4 bases and J dropped 7 bases, with 18 bases sitting between them. This CDR3 is built from 15 residues.

Only a few counts were recorded for this clonotype. The chain has TRBV3-1 and TRBJ2-2; D unresolved. V lost 4 bases, J lost 7 bases, and 7 bases lay in between. CDR1 LGHDT and CDR2 YNNKEL come from the germline V gene (reference sequence). This CDR3 is 12 amino acids long. The CDR3 region is CASSPSFGELFF. For the CDR3, the DNA is TGTGCCAGCAGCCCGTCTTTCGGGGAGCTGTTTTTT.

This chain links TRBV19 with TRBJ2-1, with D possibly matching TRBD1 (6 bases). Germline CDR1 and CDR2: LNHDA and SQIVND (reference sequence). With 5 bases removed from V and 6 bases from J, the gap between germline ends came to 11 bases. CDR3 size: 13 residues. The CDR3 loop reads CASSDRRVNEQFF. CDR3 DNA: TGTGCCAGTAGTGACAGGAGAGTCAATGAGCAGTTCTTC.

This clonotype was recorded many times. J is TRBJ2-2 and V is TRBV7-3; TRBD2 matches 7 bases. The CDR3 has 16 residues. With V trimmed by 5 bases and J by 3 bases, 9 bases remained unmatched. The germline CDR1 and CDR2 sequences are SGHTA and FQGTGA. CDR3 sequence (DNA): TGTGCCAGCAGCCGCTCGGGGAGGGGCGACACCGGGGAGCTGTTTTTT. It encodes CASSRSGRGDTGELFF.

With regard to this clonotype: The junction shows a germline mismatch at one end, possibly a read error. The V gene is TRBV18, the J gene TRBJ2-3, with D possibly being TRBD2 (6 bases). Germline CDR1 reads KGHSH; CDR2 reads LQKENI. The CDR3 contains 15 residues. The CDR3 DNA follows: TGTGCCAGCTCATCCCAAGGGACTCGCACAGTTACGCAGTATTTT. Protein sequence: CASSSQGTRTVTQYF.

This clonotype was detected ten times or more. The genes are TRBV6-2 or TRBV6-3 and TRBJ1-2; possibly TRBD1 for D (5 bases). This CDR3 contains 14 residues. V lost 0 bases and J 7 bases, leaving 12 bases between the germline ends. Germline V gene data show CDR1 as MNHEY and CDR2 as SVGEGT. CDR3 in DNA: TGTGCCAGCAGTTACTCCCAACCAGGGTTTGGCTACACCTTC. Its translation is CASSYSQPGFGYTF.

A few counts support this clonotype. The chain joins TRBV4-1 to TRBJ2-4; D gene ambiguous. Trimming took 3 bases from V and 8 from J, leaving 5 bases between them. Germline values: CDR1 MGHRA, CDR2 YSYEKL. There are 11 residues in the CDR3. CDR3 in DNA: TGCGCCAGCAGCCACCCCGACATTCAGTACTTC. It is translated as CASSHPDIQYF.

The sample holds many counts of this clonotype. The rearrangement joins TRBV5-1 to TRBJ2-1; D not certain. V was cut by 4 bases and J by 6 bases, with 11 bases left in between. The V gene's germline CDR1 is SGHRS and CDR2 YFSETQ. The CDR3 spans 13 residues. CDR3 bases: TGCGCCAGCAGCACCTCGACGGGCAATGAGCAGTTCTTC. Its protein product is CASSTSTGNEQFF.